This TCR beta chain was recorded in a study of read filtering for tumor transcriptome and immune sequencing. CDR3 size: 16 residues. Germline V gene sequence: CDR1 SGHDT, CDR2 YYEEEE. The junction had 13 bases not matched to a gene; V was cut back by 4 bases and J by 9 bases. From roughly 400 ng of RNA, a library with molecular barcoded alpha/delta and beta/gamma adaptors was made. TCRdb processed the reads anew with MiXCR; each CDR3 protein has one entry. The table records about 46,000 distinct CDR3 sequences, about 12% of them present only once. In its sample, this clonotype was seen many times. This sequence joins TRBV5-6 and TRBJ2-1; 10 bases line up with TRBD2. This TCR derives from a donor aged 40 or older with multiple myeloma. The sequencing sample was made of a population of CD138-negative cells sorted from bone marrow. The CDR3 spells CASSRPTSGPGGEQFF. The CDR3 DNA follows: TGTGCCAGCAGCAGACCGACTAGCGGGCCTGGGGGTGAGCAGTTCTTC.